The 31 T cell receptor beta chains given below trace back to one sample, sequenced in a study of cytomegalovirus exposure and HLA in healthy donors. The PCR made use of 60 Vbeta and 13 Jbeta primers. TCRdb's table, derived via immunoSEQ multiplex PCR, lists solely in-frame clones and lacks some. Here the sample spans fewer than 80,000 clones, about 70% being singletons. Sequencing input: PBMCs. These TCRs come from a young man in good health and CMV-seronegative.

This clone turned up a few times. This chain connects TRBV27 to TRBJ1-1; D call uncertain. With 5 bases removed from V and 3 bases from J, the gap between germline ends came to 10 bases. Germline-derived CDR1 and CDR2 are MNHEY and SMNVEV (reference sequence). This CDR3 is 13 amino acids long. This CDR3 is CASSAAWDTEAFF. The CDR3 nucleotides read TGTGCCAGCAGTGCGGCCTGGGACACTGAAGCTTTCTTT.

The rearrangement joins TRBV2 to TRBJ2-3; 8 positions match TRBD2. CDR1 and CDR2 from the germline V gene are SNHLY and FYNNEI. Trimming took 0 bases from V and 4 from J; bases not matched to a gene: 15. The CDR3 length is 19 residues. The CDR3: CASSEARREGLVNPDTQYF. In nucleotides, the CDR3 is TGTGCCAGCAGTGAAGCGCGGAGGGAGGGACTAGTAAACCCAGATACGCAGTATTTT.

This chain connects TRBV19 to TRBJ1-1; D is undetermined. The CDR3 runs to 13 residues. Germline-derived CDR1 and CDR2 are LNHDA and SQIVND (reference sequence). The V gene lost 6 bases and the J gene lost 1 base, with 9 bases spanning the gap. In DNA form, the CDR3 reads TGTGCCAGTAGCCCAAACAGGAACACTGAAGCTTTCTTT. Translation: CASSPNRNTEAFF.

The chain carries TRBV10-2 and TRBJ2-7; 7 bases agree with TRBD1. This CDR3 has 15 residues. Germline trimming cut 4 bases from V and 3 bases from J; bases unmatched to any gene: 9. Germline V lookup: CDR1 WSHSY, CDR2 SAAADI. CDR3 loop: CASSGSGTAYYEQYV. As DNA, the CDR3 is TGCGCCAGCAGTGGCTCTGGGACAGCTTACTACGAGCAGTACGTC.

The chain employs TRBV7-2 and TRBJ1-4; tentative D call: TRBD1 (6 bases). The germline V gene encodes CDR1 SGHTA and CDR2 FQGNSA. V lost 5 bases to trimming and J lost 8 bases, with 21 bases between them. The CDR3 spans 16 residues. For the CDR3, the DNA is TGTGCCAGCAGCCCGCGACATGGGGGCACGGTGGAAAAACTGTTTTTT. Its translation: CASSPRHGGTVEKLFF.

There are a few counts of this clone. V gene TRBV5-4 combines with J gene TRBJ2-1, with 7 bases matching TRBD2. The germline gives CDR1 SGHNT, CDR2 YYREEE (reference sequence). CDR3 length: 13 amino acids. Trimming removed 2 bases from V and 10 bases from J; junction bases left unmatched: 6. Written as DNA, the CDR3 is TGTGCCAGCAGCTTACTTTCGGGGGGAGAGCAGTTCTTC. Amino acids: CASSLLSGGEQFF. Drawing the rest from reference TRBV5-4 and TRBJ2-1, the complete variable domain is ETGVTQSPTHLIKTRGQQVTLRCSSQSGHNTVSWYQQALGQGPQFIFQYYREEENGRGNFPPRFSGLQFPNYSSELNVNALELDDSALYLCASSLLSGGEQFFGPGTRLTVL.

The V gene is TRBV4-1, the J gene TRBJ2-2; TRBD2 aligns across 14 bases. Trimming took 4 bases from V and 4 from J; bases not matched to a gene: 5. Germline V CDR1 and CDR2: MGHRA, YSYEKL. This CDR3 is built from 17 residues. DNA of the CDR3: TGCGCCAGCAGCCCCCCCGGACTAGCGGGGGGCACCGGGGAGCTGTTTTTT. Translated, it gives CASSPPGLAGGTGELFF.

The rearrangement uses TRBV4-2 and TRBJ1-4; 12 nucleotides line up with TRBD1. Per germline, CDR1 LGHNA and CDR2 YNFKEQ. The CDR3 runs to 16 residues. V trimming: 4 bases; J trimming: 8 bases; junction bases outside the gene matches: 8. CDR3 DNA sequence: TGTGCCAGCAGCCCCGGGACAGGGGGCGTCCGGGAAAAACTGTTTTTT. As protein: CASSPGTGGVREKLFF.

The chain joins TRBV6-1 to TRBJ2-1; perhaps TRBD1 as D (6 bases). The ends were cut back, 6 bases at V and 4 bases at J, with 10 bases in the middle. The CDR3 length is 13 residues. CDR1 and CDR2 from the germline V gene are MNHNS and SASEGT. CDR3 DNA: TGTGCCAGCAGGGGGGACACATACAATGAGCAGTTCTTC. Translation: CASRGDTYNEQFF.

The chain combines TRBV5-1 with TRBJ2-5, with TRBD2 as a possible D gene (5 bases). V was cut by 7 bases and J by 1 base, with 14 bases left in between. There are 14 residues in the CDR3. Germline V gives CDR1 SGHRS, CDR2 YFSETQ. CDR3 nucleotides: TGCGCCAGCGGCCCCGGACTGAGCCAAGAGACCCAGTACTTC. Amino acids: CASGPGLSQETQYF.

This chain uses TRBV10-2 with TRBJ2-1; 9 bases map to TRBD1. The trim removed 4 bases at V and 7 bases at J, leaving 5 bases unmatched. The V gene's germline CDR1 is WSHSY and CDR2 SAAADI. This CDR3 is built from 14 residues. The CDR3 nucleotides are TGCGCCAGCAGTGGACAGGGGGGATTTAATGAGCAGTTCTTC. This encodes CASSGQGGFNEQFF.

This chain connects TRBV4-1 to TRBJ2-1; 10 bases fit TRBD1. The germline CDR1 and CDR2 sequences are MGHRA and YSYEKL. V was pared by 5 bases and J by 3 bases, with 7 bases of the junction left unmatched. CDR3 length equals 16 residues. The CDR3 protein is CASSAKGQGIYNEQFF. CDR3 nucleotide sequence: TGCGCCAGCAGCGCGAAGGGACAGGGGATCTACAATGAGCAGTTCTTC.

The chain uses TRBV7-2 and TRBJ2-3, with TRBD2 identical over 14 bases. CDR3 length: 15 amino acids. The V gene's germline CDR1 is SGHTA and CDR2 FQGNSA. Germline trimming cut 2 bases from V and 6 bases from J; bases unmatched to any gene: 1. CDR3 coding DNA: TGTGCCAGCAGCTTAAGGACTAGCGGGGGGGATACGCAGTATTTT. Translation gives CASSLRTSGGDTQYF.

This sequence joins TRBV27 and TRBJ1-2; TRBD1 matches 8 bases. The germline gives CDR1 MNHEY, CDR2 SMNVEV (reference sequence). This CDR3 comprises 14 residues. V lost 6 bases and J lost 0; bases outside the gene matches: 3. The chain's CDR3 is CASSADRANYGYTF. The DNA of the CDR3 is TGTGCCAGCAGCGCGGACAGGGCTAACTATGGCTACACCTTC.

The chain couples TRBV28 to TRBJ2-5, with 12 bases identical to TRBD2. Germline values: CDR1 MDHEN, CDR2 SYDVKM. Trimming cost V 2 bases and J 2 bases; bases outside gene matches: 18. CDR3 size: 21 residues. The CDR3 bases are TGTGCCAGCAGTTTAGGCCTTTTCCCCCTTGCTAGCGGGGGGGAACAAGAGACCCAGTACTTC. Amino acid sequence: CASSLGLFPLASGGEQETQYF.

The J gene is TRBJ1-2, the V gene TRBV10-2; no reliable D call. CDR3 length: 14 residues. Between the trimmed V and J ends, which lost 7 bases and 8 bases, there was a span of 20 bases. CDR1 is WSHSY, CDR2 SAAADI, per germline. The chain's CDR3 is CASIPADITRGYTF. CDR3 coding DNA: TGCGCCAGCATTCCTGCTGACATCACACGAGGCTACACCTTC.

The rearrangement joins TRBV2 to TRBJ1-2, with a possible D match to TRBD1 (5 bases). This CDR3 comprises 13 residues. With 11 bases removed from V and 7 bases from J, the gap between germline ends came to 20 bases. Looked up from germline, CDR1 is SNHLY and CDR2 is FYNNEI. The CDR3 DNA is TGTGCCGGGCTCGCGGGGGGTGTTCTTGGCTACACCTTC. The encoded protein is CAGLAGGVLGYTF.

The chain joins TRBV7-2 to TRBJ1-6; no clear D. Per the germline V gene, CDR1 is SGHTA and CDR2 is FQGNSA. Trimming shortened V by 1 base and J by 0 bases, and 10 bases separated the two germline ends. The CDR3 extends over 17 amino acids. CDR3 region: CASSLDFTSSYNSPLHF. The CDR3 DNA reads as TGTGCCAGCAGCTTAGATTTCACCAGCTCCTATAATTCACCCCTCCACTTT.

The chain has TRBV7-7 and TRBJ1-1, with D uncertain. The germline gives CDR1 SSHAT, CDR2 FNYEAQ (reference sequence). The CDR3 totals 13 residues. The V end lost 5 bases, the J end lost 4 bases, and 11 bases lay between the germline ends. The CDR3 region is CASSIIEGTEAFF. The CDR3 DNA sequence: TGTGCCAGCAGCATAATAGAGGGCACTGAAGCTTTCTTT.

The V and J genes are TRBV5-1 and TRBJ2-3, with 10 positions matching TRBD2. The CDR3 totals 16 residues. V shed 2 bases and J 5 bases; nucleotides not matched to a gene: 8. Germline CDR1 SGHRS, CDR2 YFSETQ. CDR3 in DNA: TGCGCCAGCAGCTTAGGACGAGCGGGGGGGCAAGATACGCAGTATTTT. It yields the protein CASSLGRAGGQDTQYF. Drawing the rest from reference TRBV5-1 and TRBJ2-3, the complete variable domain is KAGVTQTPRYLIKTRGQQVTLSCSPISGHRSVSWYQQTPGQGLQFLFEYFSETQRNKGNFPGRFSGRQFSNSRSEMNVSTLELGDSALYLCASSLGRAGGQDTQYFGPGTRLTVL.

The chain couples TRBV15 to TRBJ2-3; D is perhaps TRBD2 (5 bases). This CDR3 has 15 amino acids. Germline loops: CDR1 LNHNV, CDR2 YYDKDF (reference sequence). Trimming stripped 1 base from V and 0 bases from J, with 8 bases between. The DNA for the CDR3 is TGTGCCACCAGCAGAGGAGGACTTAGCACAGATACGCAGTATTTT. Its protein is CATSRGGLSTDTQYF.

The chain couples TRBV4-2 to TRBJ1-2; 7 bases are shared with TRBD1. CDR1 and CDR2 (germline): LGHNA, YNFKEQ. This CDR3 has 15 amino acids. The V and J ends lost 2 bases and 0 bases, in that order; junction bases with no gene match: 3. The CDR3 region has the DNA TGTGCCAGCAGCCAAACAGGGGAAGCTAACTATGGCTACACCTTC. Amino acid sequence: CASSQTGEANYGYTF.

The CDR3 DNA sequence: TGCGCCAGCAGCCAGGGACAGGGGACCCTTAACTATGGCTACACCTTC. This encodes CASSQGQGTLNYGYTF. V is TRBV4-1 and J is TRBJ1-2; TRBD1 agrees at 10 bases. Germline lookup yields CDR1 MGHRA and CDR2 YSYEKL. The CDR3 runs to 16 residues. J was trimmed by 1 base and V by 3 bases; bases with no gene match: 5.

CDR3 loop: CASSSLDSNTEAFF. CDR3 bases: TGTGCCAGCAGCTCTCTAGACAGTAACACTGAAGCTTTCTTT. The chain has TRBV11-2 and TRBJ1-1; a possible D gene is TRBD1 (5 bases). Germline V gene lookup returns CDR1 SGHAT and CDR2 FQNNGV. This CDR3 is 14 amino acids long. V gave up 4 bases and J gave up 2 bases, with 11 bases separating them.

This clone has only a few counts. The genes are TRBV27 and TRBJ1-6; TRBD1 might be the D (6 bases). The germline gives CDR1 MNHEY, CDR2 SMNVEV (reference sequence). V dropped 10 bases and J dropped 0 bases, with 13 bases sitting between them. This CDR3 has 15 amino acids. The CDR3 loop reads CATGQISSYNSPLHF. CDR3 DNA: TGTGCCACCGGACAGATAAGCTCCTATAATTCACCCCTCCACTTT.

The V call is TRBV5-1, the J call TRBJ2-5; 13 bases line up with TRBD2. The CDR3 is 17 residues long. The V segment lost 4 bases and the J segment 2 bases; nucleotides outside the gene matches: 8. CDR1 is SGHRS, CDR2 YFSETQ, per germline. CDR3 DNA: TGCGCCAGCAGCGGCTCCTTACTAGCGGGGGGGCAAGAGACCCAGTACTTC. It yields the protein CASSGSLLAGGQETQYF. The whole variable domain, filled in from reference TRBV5-1 and TRBJ2-5, reads KAGVTQTPRYLIKTRGQQVTLSCSPISGHRSVSWYQQTPGQGLQFLFEYFSETQRNKGNFPGRFSGRQFSNSRSEMNVSTLELGDSALYLCASSGSLLAGGQETQYFGPGTRLLVL.

The chain recombines TRBV7-8 with TRBJ2-7; TRBD1 aligns across 10 bases. This CDR3 is built from 16 residues. Per germline, CDR1 SGHVS and CDR2 FQNEAQ. J lost 4 bases, V lost 5 bases, and 11 bases had no gene match. The CDR3 loop is CASSPMLGQGDYEQYF. The CDR3 nucleotides read TGTGCCAGCAGCCCTATGTTAGGACAGGGGGATTACGAGCAGTACTTC.

The chain recombines TRBV7-2 with TRBJ2-5; 8 bases fit TRBD2. The CDR3 consists of 14 residues. Per germline, CDR1 SGHTA and CDR2 FQGNSA. V shed 5 bases and J 5 bases; nucleotides not matched to a gene: 7. The CDR3 DNA is TGTGCCAGCAGCATACCCGGGGGGGCGGAGACCCAGTACTTC. It codes for CASSIPGGAETQYF. The whole variable domain, filled in from reference TRBV7-2 and TRBJ2-5, reads GAGVSQSPSNKVTEKGKDVELRCDPISGHTALYWYRQSLGQGLEFLIYFQGNSAPDKSGLPSDRFSAERTGGSVSTLTIQRTQQEDSAVYLCASSIPGGAETQYFGPGTRLLVL.

The chain couples TRBV19 to TRBJ2-3, with 11 bases identical to TRBD1. In germline, CDR1 is LNHDA, CDR2 SQIVND (reference sequence). V shed 4 bases and J 4 bases; nucleotides not matched to a gene: 4. The CDR3 consists of 15 residues. For the CDR3, the DNA is TGTGCCAGTAGTAGGGGACAGGGGGTGGCAGATACGCAGTATTTT. Its protein is CASSRGQGVADTQYF.

The chain employs TRBV7-2 and TRBJ1-5; no reliable D call. The CDR3 has 15 residues. Trimming stripped 1 base from V and 1 base from J, with 8 bases between. Germline CDR1 reads SGHTA; CDR2 reads FQGNSA. The CDR3: CASSLVGLSNQPQHF. Here the CDR3 DNA reads TGTGCCAGCAGCTTAGTCGGGTTGAGCAATCAGCCCCAGCATTTT.

In its sample, this clone was seen a few times. V usage is TRBV5-1 and J usage is TRBJ2-3, with D possibly being TRBD1 (6 bases). Trimming removed 2 bases from V and 9 bases from J, with 19 bases in between. Germline V gene sequence: CDR1 SGHRS, CDR2 YFSETQ. This CDR3 is built from 15 residues. The CDR3 DNA sequence: TGCGCCAGCAGCTTTCATACCGGGACAAAAAGCACGCAGTATTTT. Translating it yields CASSFHTGTKSTQYF.